This TCR beta chain was recorded in a study of read filtering for tumor transcriptome and immune sequencing. Study-wide context: The cohort had about 16 men and roughly 13 women aged about 40 to 90, mean about 70 years. DNase treatment preceded whole-transcriptome library preparation. Study results and caveats: Dropping single-read clonotypes raised IR-seq and RNA-seq shared-clonotype correlation. Compared with RNA-seq, IR-seq gave much higher clonotype depth and reliability.

This clonotype occurred many times. What it binds is unknown. From around 0.4 ug of RNA, a library with molecular barcoded alpha/delta and beta/gamma adaptors was made. Using its own MiXCR run on the reads, TCRdb lists one record per CDR3 protein. The profile shows more than 45,000 distinct CDR3 sequences, about 12% of them singletons. CDR3 length equals 16 residues. The germline CDR1 and CDR2 sequences are DFQATT and SNEGSKA (reference sequence). The V and J ends lost 0 bases and 0 bases, in that order; junction bases with no gene match: 4. The TCR comes from a donor over 35 with multiple myeloma. Sequencing was carried out using a population of CD138-negative cells sorted from bone marrow. This chain connects TRBV20-1 to TRBJ2-5, with 10 bases aligning to TRBD2. CDR3 loop: CSARELAGKYQETQYF. Written as DNA, the CDR3 is TGCAGTGCTAGAGAACTAGCGGGGAAGTACCAAGAGACCCAGTACTTC.